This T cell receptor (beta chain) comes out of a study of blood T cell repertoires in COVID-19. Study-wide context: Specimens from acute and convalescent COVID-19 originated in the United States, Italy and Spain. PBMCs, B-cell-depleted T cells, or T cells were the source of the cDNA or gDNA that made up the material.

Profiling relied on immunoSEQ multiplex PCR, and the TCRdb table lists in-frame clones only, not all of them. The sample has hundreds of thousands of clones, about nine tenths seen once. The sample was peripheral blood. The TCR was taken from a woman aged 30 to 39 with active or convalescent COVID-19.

The CDR3 region is CASSFRANTGELFF. Written as DNA, the CDR3 is TGCGCCAGCAGCTTTAGAGCGAACACCGGGGAGCTGTTTTTT. The V and J genes are TRBV5-1 and TRBJ2-2; D ambiguous. Germline V CDR1 and CDR2: SGHRS, YFSETQ. The V gene lost 2 bases and the J gene lost 0 bases, with 5 bases spanning the gap. This CDR3 is built from 14 residues.